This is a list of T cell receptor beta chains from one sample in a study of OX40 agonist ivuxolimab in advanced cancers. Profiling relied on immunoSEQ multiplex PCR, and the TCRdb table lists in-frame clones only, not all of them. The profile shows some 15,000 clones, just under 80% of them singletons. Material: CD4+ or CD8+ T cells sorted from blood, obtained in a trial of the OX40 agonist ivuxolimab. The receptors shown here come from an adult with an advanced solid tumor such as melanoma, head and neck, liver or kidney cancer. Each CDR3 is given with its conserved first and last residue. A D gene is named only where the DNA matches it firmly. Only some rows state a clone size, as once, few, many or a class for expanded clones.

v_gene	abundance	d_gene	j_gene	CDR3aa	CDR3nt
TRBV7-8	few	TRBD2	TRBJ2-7	CASSLRQGGIYEQYF	TGTGCCAGCAGCCTACGGCAGGGAGGGATCTACGAGCAGTACTTC
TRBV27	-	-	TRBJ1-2	CASSPGVSNGYTF	TGTGCCAGCAGTCCAGGGGTATCTAATGGCTACACCTTC
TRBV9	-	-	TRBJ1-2	CASSVGGEYTF	TGTGCCAGCAGCGTAGGAGGGGAATACACCTTC
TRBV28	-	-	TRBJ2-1	CASSLSSGNEQFF	TGTGCCAGCAGTTTATCCTCGGGCAATGAGCAGTTCTTC
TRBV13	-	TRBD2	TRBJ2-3	CASTLTSGGTDTQYF	TGTGCCAGCACCCTCACTAGCGGTGGCACAGATACGCAGTATTTT
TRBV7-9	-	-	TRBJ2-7	CASRLGPYEQYF	TGTGCCAGCCGATTGGGGCCCTACGAGCAGTACTTC
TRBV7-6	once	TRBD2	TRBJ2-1	CASSLGVAGSYNEQFF	TGTGCCAGCAGCTTAGGGGTAGCGGGGTCCTACAATGAGCAGTTCTTC
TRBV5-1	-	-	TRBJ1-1	CASSSITGLGTEAFF	TGCGCCAGCAGCTCGATAACAGGGTTGGGCACTGAAGCTTTCTTT
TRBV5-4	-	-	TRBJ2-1	CASSLQGPEQFF	TGTGCCAGCAGCTTGCAGGGGCCTGAGCAGTTCTTC
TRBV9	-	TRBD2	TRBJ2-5	CASSVGAGGASETQYF	TGTGCCAGCAGCGTTGGGGCGGGAGGTGCGTCAGAGACCCAGTACTTC
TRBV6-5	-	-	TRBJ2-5	CASSSWAGQETQYF	TGTGCCAGCAGTTCTTGGGCGGGACAAGAGACCCAGTACTTC
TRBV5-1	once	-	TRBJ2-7	CASSLRSRISYEQYF	TGCGCCAGCAGCTTGCGCAGCCGAATCTCCTACGAGCAGTACTTC
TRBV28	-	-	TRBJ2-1	CASSFDDRGIPYNEQFF	TGTGCCAGCAGTTTTGATGATAGAGGAATCCCCTACAATGAGCAGTTCTTC
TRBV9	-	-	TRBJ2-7	CASSVEPQEVSYEQYF	TGTGCCAGCAGCGTAGAACCTCAAGAGGTTTCCTACGAGCAGTACTTC
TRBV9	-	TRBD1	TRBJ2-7	CASSVGRGLYEQYF	TGTGCCAGCAGCGTAGGAAGGGGGCTCTACGAGCAGTACTTC
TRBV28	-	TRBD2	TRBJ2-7	CASSLGNSGRYEQYF	TGTGCCAGCAGTTTAGGGAATAGCGGGAGGTACGAGCAGTACTTC
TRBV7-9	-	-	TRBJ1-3	CASSFYVTAAKRGNTIYF	TGTGCCAGCAGCTTTTACGTTACGGCAGCCAAACGCGGAAACACCATATATTTT
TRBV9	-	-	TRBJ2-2	CASSVDDTGELFF	TGTGCCAGCAGCGTAGACGACACCGGGGAGCTGTTTTTT
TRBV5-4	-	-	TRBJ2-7	CASSSPSRPYEQYF	TGTGCCAGCAGCTCCCCTAGCAGACCCTACGAGCAGTACTTC
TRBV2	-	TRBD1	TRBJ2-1	CASSPGTGSYNEQFF	TGTGCCAGCAGCCCCGGGACAGGCTCCTACAATGAGCAGTTCTTC
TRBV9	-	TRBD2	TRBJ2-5	CASSPLGTSGRVQETQYF	TGTGCCAGCAGCCCGCTAGGGACTAGCGGGAGGGTCCAAGAGACCCAGTACTTC
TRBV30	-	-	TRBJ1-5	CAWTTGGANQPQHF	TGTGCCTGGACCACCGGCGGTGCTAATCAGCCCCAGCATTTT
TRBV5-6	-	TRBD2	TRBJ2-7	CASSQGTSGLLYEQYF	TGCGCCAGCAGCCAAGGGACTAGCGGGCTCTTATACGAGCAGTACTTC
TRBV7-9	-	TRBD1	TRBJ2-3	CASSFLMGRGPSTDTQYF	TGTGCCAGCAGCTTTTTGATGGGCAGGGGGCCGAGCACAGATACGCAGTATTTT
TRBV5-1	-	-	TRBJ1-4	CASSSEQGPTNEKLFF	TGCGCCAGCAGCTCCGAGCAGGGACCAACTAATGAAAAACTGTTTTTT
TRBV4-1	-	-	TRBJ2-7	CASSPLRGGAYEQYF	TGCGCCAGCAGCCCCTTAAGGGGGGGGGCCTACGAGCAGTACTTC
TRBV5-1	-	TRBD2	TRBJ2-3	CASSVCNTSGRAVDTQYF	TGCGCCAGCAGCGTCTGCAATACTAGCGGGAGGGCGGTAGATACGCAGTATTTT
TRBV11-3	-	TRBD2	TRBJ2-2	CASSSTSGRLGELFF	TGTGCCAGCAGTTCGACTAGCGGGAGGCTCGGGGAGCTGTTTTTT
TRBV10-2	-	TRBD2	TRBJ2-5	CASSELAGGETQYF	TGCGCCAGCAGTGAGCTAGCGGGAGGGGAGACCCAGTACTTC
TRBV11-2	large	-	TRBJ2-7	CASSQSGLHEQYF	TGTGCCAGCAGCCAGTCAGGTCTACACGAGCAGTACTTC